This T cell receptor (beta chain) was recovered during a study of blood T cell repertoires in COVID-19 (dated by TCRdb to about 2020). Describing the broader study: Samples from collaborators originated in the United States, Italy and Spain and spanned both the acute and convalescent phases of COVID-19. Deeply sampled blood TCRbeta repertoires from subjects exposed to, actively infected with, or recovered from COVID-19 were included in the dataset. Nearly every sample came with metadata listing a de-identified subject ID, COVID-19 status, age in years and sex. The material from the prospective study consisted of cDNA or gDNA derived from T cells, B-cell-depleted T cells, or PBMCs. The samples were drawn from two sources: the first 160 participants of the ongoing ImmuneRACE study, and over 1,000 subjects contributed by 6 global collaborators. The repertoires were released in a freely available public database meant as a resource for research on the immune response to SARS-CoV-2. Where HLA class I and class II types were available, the types were taken from metadata supplied by the sample provider, not from assay-based typing.

The immunoSEQ Assay, a bias-controlled multiplex PCR, was used to amplify TCRbeta CDR3 regions from genomic DNA. From the authors' description of their analysis: The number of nucleated cells in each sample was estimated from the amplification of reference gene primers within the assay. To quantify the absolute abundance of each unique TCRbeta CDR3 rearrangement, sequence reads were collapsed and filtered. Productive Simpson clonality was computed per sample as the square root of Simpson's diversity index over productive rearrangements. Not all clones reach the TCRdb copy of this immuneACCESS table, which keeps in-frame sequences only. Checked studies attribute under half of the gap to unresolved V genes and leave the rest unexplained. The V and J calls and the clone size are those of that table, but D and trimming were determined from the DNA. The sample table shows roughly 180,000 clones, and about 88% are seen once. The biggest ten clones account for almost 1% of the sample.

The CDR1 and CDR2 encoded by the germline V gene (reference sequence) are GTSNPN and SVGIG. Taken from cysteine to phenylalanine, the CDR3 has 14 residues. The retained sequence is limited to the CDR3, 42 bases, with the frame set at the first base. The junction carries 6 bases between V and J, which are trimmed by 0 bases and 0 bases respectively. Points the paper makes about the study in general: The quantity of clinical and demographic metadata differed by source and by participant and was supplied without curation.

The collaborating institutions used their own protocols to collect whole blood in K2EDTA tubes. For TCRbeta analysis, collaborator samples were shipped as frozen whole blood, as isolated PBMCs, or as DNA extracted from either sample type. Concerning this clone itself: Its recognized antigen is unknown. Nothing much larger sits one base from this clone, and base qualities are not available.

Rearrangement joined TRBV30 to TRBJ1-5; the D gene is not confidently resolved. The TCR sequence derives from a young man with acute or convalescent COVID-19. Sequencing was performed on peripheral blood. The CDR3 protein sequence reads: CAWSVHLSNQPQHF. In nucleotides, the sequence is TGTGCCTGGAGTGTACACCTTAGCAATCAGCCCCAGCATTTT.